What follows are 20 T cell receptor beta chains derived from one specimen sequenced in a study of CD8+ T cells in alopecia areata. Reverse transcription of extracted RNA yielded cDNA, which provided the sequencing template. Only in-frame clones appear in the TCRdb table, and some are missing; sequencing was by immunoSEQ multiplex PCR. The sample includes 200,000 to 250,000 clones, about 53% of them seen just once. The sequencing here drew on CD4+ T cells sorted from blood, taken at week 0. The source is a human donor with alopecia areata.

The V gene is TRBV30, the J gene TRBJ1-1; no clear D gene. Germline V gene data show CDR1 as GTSNPN and CDR2 as SVGIG (reference sequence). Trimming took 3 bases from V and 2 from J, leaving 10 bases between them. CDR3 length: 13 amino acids. The chain's CDR3 is CAWSRQSNTEAFF. CDR3 nucleotide sequence: TGTGCCTGGAGCCGCCAATCCAACACTGAAGCTTTCTTT.

This chain uses TRBV13 with TRBJ2-7; no clear D. The V gene lost 2 bases and the J gene lost 4 bases, with 12 bases spanning the gap. In germline, CDR1 is PRHDT, CDR2 FYEKMQ (reference sequence). The CDR3 is made up of 14 amino acids. The CDR3 DNA follows: TGTGCCAGCAGCTTATTCGGTACTACTTACGAGCAGTACTTC. Encoded protein: CASSLFGTTYEQYF.

V is TRBV7-9 and J is TRBJ1-2; D is ambiguous. Trimming removed 5 bases from V and 7 bases from J, with 8 bases in between. This CDR3 has 11 amino acids. Looked up from germline, CDR1 is SEHNR and CDR2 is FQNEAQ (reference sequence). DNA of the CDR3: TGTGCCAGCAGCCCCAGTGGTGGCTACACCTTC. Translation gives CASSPSGGYTF.

Comments on this clone: Other DNA sequences within the sample encode an identical CDR3. This chain uses TRBV2 with TRBJ1-2; D uncertain. Germline lookup yields CDR1 SNHLY and CDR2 FYNNEI. V gave up 3 bases and J gave up 5 bases, with 4 bases separating them. The CDR3 contains 11 residues. The CDR3 sequence is CASSDGYGYTF. The CDR3 DNA sequence: TGTGCCAGCAGTGATGGGTATGGCTACACCTTC.

The chain has TRBV9 and TRBJ2-3; 7 nucleotides line up with TRBD1. The germline V gene encodes CDR1 SGDLS and CDR2 YYNGEE. This CDR3 comprises 15 residues. Germline trimming cut 3 bases from V and 2 bases from J; bases unmatched to any gene: 6. The CDR3 DNA sequence: TGTGCCAGCAGCGATCAGACAGGGAACACAGATACGCAGTATTTT. Protein product: CASSDQTGNTDTQYF.

The chain uses TRBV29-1 and TRBJ2-1, with 7 bases lining up with TRBD1. The junction had 13 bases not matched to a gene; V was cut back by 7 bases and J by 7 bases. Per the germline V gene, CDR1 is SQVTM and CDR2 is ANQGSEA. The CDR3 loop spans 14 amino acids. The CDR3 DNA reads as TGCAGCGCCCGCTCGACAGGGATGCTGAATGAGCAGTTCTTC. Residues: CSARSTGMLNEQFF.

Only a few counts were recorded for this clone. The chain links TRBV29-1 to TRBJ2-7; D uncertain. Germline V lookup: CDR1 SQVTM, CDR2 ANQGSEA. The CDR3 totals 15 residues. Trimming stripped 6 bases from V and 4 bases from J, with 22 bases between. CDR3 sequence reads: CSVQLRGLGRYEQYF. The CDR3 DNA reads TGCAGCGTCCAACTCAGAGGCCTGGGCCGTTACGAGCAGTACTTC.

The chain is built from TRBV19 and TRBJ1-6; possibly TRBD1 for D (5 bases). Germline-derived CDR1 and CDR2 are LNHDA and SQIVND (reference sequence). The CDR3 totals 13 residues. The V end was cut by 6 bases, the J end by 9 bases, with 12 bases between. The CDR3 protein is CASRRDGASPLHF. The CDR3 region has the DNA TGTGCCAGTAGAAGGGATGGGGCTTCACCCCTCCACTTT. The whole variable domain, remainder taken from reference TRBV19 and TRBJ1-6, is DGGITQSPKYLFRKEGQNVTLSCEQNLNHDAMYWYRQDPGQGLRLIYYSQIVNDFQKGDIAEGYSVSREKKESFPLTVTSAQKNPTAFYLCASRRDGASPLHFGNGTRLTVT.

The chain carries TRBV29-1 and TRBJ2-1; 9 positions match TRBD2. V was pared by 2 bases and J by 8 bases, with 10 bases of the junction left unmatched. The CDR3 is 15 residues long. Germline assignment: CDR1 SQVTM and CDR2 ANQGSEA. As DNA, the CDR3 is TGCAGCGTTGAACGGGGGCTAGCGGGAAGATATGAGCAGTTCTTC. This codes for CSVERGLAGRYEQFF.

CDR3 in DNA: TGTGCCAGCACCTCAGACAGCGAAGCTTTCTTT. Translation: CASTSDSEAFF. The V call is TRBV6-1, the J call TRBJ1-1; tentative D call: TRBD1 (5 bases). V shed 7 bases and J shed 8 bases, with 11 bases lying between them. Germline CDR1 reads MNHNS; CDR2 reads SASEGT. CDR3 size: 11 residues.

The genes are TRBV10-3 and TRBJ2-3; 8 bases align to TRBD1. The V gene's germline CDR1 is ENHRY and CDR2 SYGVKD. This CDR3 is 14 amino acids long. V shed 4 bases, J shed 5 bases, and the junction held 5 bases outside the gene matches. CDR3 loop: CAISGTGWIDTQYF. CDR3 sequence (DNA): TGTGCCATCAGTGGGACAGGGTGGATAGATACGCAGTATTTT.

V and J are TRBV30 and TRBJ1-1, with a possible D match to TRBD1 (5 bases). V was trimmed by 0 bases and J by 3 bases, leaving 8 bases between them. CDR1 GTSNPN and CDR2 SVGIG come from the germline V gene (reference sequence). This CDR3 comprises 13 residues. The CDR3 DNA follows: TGTGCCTGGAGTGTACAGGAGGACACTGAAGCTTTCTTT. This sequence encodes CAWSVQEDTEAFF.

The chain carries TRBV4-2 and TRBJ2-3; D gene unclear. Deletions cut 0 bases from V and 6 bases from J, with 13 bases between. Germline CDR1 LGHNA, CDR2 YNFKEQ. This CDR3 contains 15 residues. The CDR3 coding sequence is TGTGCCAGCAGCCAAGACATGTTAAAACGGGATACGCAGTATTTT. Translated, it gives CASSQDMLKRDTQYF.

The chain recombines TRBV7-9 with TRBJ2-3; perhaps D is TRBD1 or TRBD2 (5 bases each). Per the germline V gene, CDR1 is SEHNR and CDR2 is FQNEAQ (reference sequence). V was shortened by 6 bases and J by 1 base, with 11 bases between the two germline ends. The CDR3 runs to 14 residues. This CDR3 is CASREVGGTDTQYF. CDR3 DNA sequence: TGTGCCAGCAGAGAAGTGGGGGGCACAGATACGCAGTATTTT.

This clone was counted a few times. The V gene is TRBV30, the J gene TRBJ2-3; D may correspond to TRBD1 or TRBD2 (5 bases each). The CDR3 extends over 15 amino acids. Trimming left V 3 bases short and J 3 bases short, with 16 bases between. Germline V gene sequence: CDR1 GTSNPN, CDR2 SVGIG (reference sequence). CDR3 residues: CAWSPGARRTDTQYF. The CDR3, as DNA: TGTGCCTGGAGCCCCGGGGCCCGACGAACAGATACGCAGTATTTT.

This chain uses TRBV9 with TRBJ2-3; D uncertain. Germline V gene data show CDR1 as SGDLS and CDR2 as YYNGEE. The CDR3 has 16 residues. V lost 0 bases and J 3 bases, leaving 14 bases between the germline ends. This CDR3 reads CASSVATAHPTDTQYF. The CDR3 bases are TGTGCCAGCAGCGTAGCTACAGCCCACCCGACAGATACGCAGTATTTT.

The count of this clone is one. The chain employs TRBV2 and TRBJ2-2, with D perhaps TRBD1 (6 bases). The CDR3 has 18 residues. Between the trimmed V and J ends, which lost 8 bases and 2 bases, there was a span of 24 bases. CDR1 is SNHLY, CDR2 FYNNEI, per germline. The CDR3 here is CASEGEGWTADNTGELFF. CDR3 coding DNA: TGTGCCAGCGAAGGGGAAGGGTGGACAGCGGATAACACCGGGGAGCTGTTTTTT.

CDR3 loop: CAWIKTGRQAGGYTF. The CDR3 bases are TGTGCCTGGATCAAAACTGGGCGACAGGCGGGTGGCTACACCTTC. This chain connects TRBV30 to TRBJ1-2; D is perhaps TRBD1 (6 bases). Germline V gene data show CDR1 as GTSNPN and CDR2 as SVGIG (reference sequence). This CDR3 spans 15 amino acids. V shed 4 bases and J shed 7 bases, with 22 bases lying between them. The variable domain in full, completed from reference TRBV30 and TRBJ1-2, reads SQTIHQWPATLVQPVGSPLSLECTVEGTSNPNLYWYRQAAGRGLQLLFYSVGIGQISSEVPQNLSASRPQDRQFILSSKKLLLSDSGFYLCAWIKTGRQAGGYTFGSGTRLTVV.

In nucleotides, the CDR3 is TGTGCCAGTAGTATCGCCAGGGGTTACCAAGAGACCCAGTACTTC. The encoded protein is CASSIARGYQETQYF. J is TRBJ2-5 and V is TRBV19; maybe TRBD1 (6 bases). The ends were cut back, 3 bases at V and 0 bases at J, with 11 bases in the middle. Germline V lookup: CDR1 LNHDA, CDR2 SQIVND (reference sequence). The CDR3 totals 15 residues.

The DNA for the CDR3 is TGTGCCTCGGACTTCGGCGGGGAGCTGTTTTTT. Translation: CASDFGGELFF. The V and J genes are TRBV30 and TRBJ2-2; a possible D gene is TRBD2 (5 bases). The CDR3 totals 11 residues. CDR1 is GTSNPN and CDR2 is SVGIG in the germline V gene (reference sequence). V lost 7 bases and J lost 7, with 10 bases in between.